This T cell receptor beta chain was found in a study of blood T cell repertoires in COVID-19. In the source study's methods: Nucleated cell number was recorded as an estimate derived from reference gene primer amplification. Profiling relied on immunoSEQ multiplex PCR, and the TCRdb table lists in-frame clones only, not all of them. For V, J and clone size, that table is used; D and trimming come from the DNA. This sample carries roughly 120,000 clones, 92% of them seen once, and the ten largest clones take around 2.1%. CDR3 length equals 15 residues. V lost 5 bases, J lost 4 bases, and 7 bases stayed unmatched. Germline loops: CDR1 PRHDT, CDR2 FYEKMQ (reference sequence).

The J gene is TRBJ1-3, the V gene TRBV13; 8 bases align to TRBD1. The receptor's source is a man aged 45-60 years with COVID-19, enrolled during active disease. Sequencing was carried out using peripheral blood. The CDR3 DNA is TGTGCCAGCAGCGTTGGACAGGGAACGGGAAACACCATATATTTT. Residues: CASSVGQGTGNTIYF.